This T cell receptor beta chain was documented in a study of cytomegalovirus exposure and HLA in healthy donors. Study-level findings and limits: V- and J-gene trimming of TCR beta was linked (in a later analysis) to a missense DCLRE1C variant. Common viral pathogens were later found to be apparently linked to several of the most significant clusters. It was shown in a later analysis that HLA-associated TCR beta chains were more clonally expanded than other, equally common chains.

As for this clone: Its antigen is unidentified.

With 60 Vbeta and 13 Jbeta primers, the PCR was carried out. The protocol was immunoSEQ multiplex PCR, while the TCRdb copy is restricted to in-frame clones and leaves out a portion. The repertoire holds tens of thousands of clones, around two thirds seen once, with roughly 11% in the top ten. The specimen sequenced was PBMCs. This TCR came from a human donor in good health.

As DNA, the CDR3 is TGTGCCAGCAGTCAACCTTCGACAGGGAACGAGCAGTACTTC. It is translated as CASSQPSTGNEQYF. J is TRBJ2-7 and V is TRBV6-5; 7 nucleotides match TRBD1. The trim removed 5 bases at V and 5 bases at J, leaving 9 bases unmatched. Germline CDR1 and CDR2: MNHEY and SVGAGI. This CDR3 has 14 residues.